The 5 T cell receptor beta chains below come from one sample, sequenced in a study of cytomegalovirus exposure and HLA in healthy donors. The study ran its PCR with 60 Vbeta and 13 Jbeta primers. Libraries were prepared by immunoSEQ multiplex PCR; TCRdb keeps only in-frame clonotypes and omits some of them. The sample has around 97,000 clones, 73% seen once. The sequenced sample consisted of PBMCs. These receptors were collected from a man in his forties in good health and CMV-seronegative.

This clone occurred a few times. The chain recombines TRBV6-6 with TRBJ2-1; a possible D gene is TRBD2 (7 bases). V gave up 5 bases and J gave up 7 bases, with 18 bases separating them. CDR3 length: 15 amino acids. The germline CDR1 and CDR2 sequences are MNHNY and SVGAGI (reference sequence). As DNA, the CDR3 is TGTGCCAGCAGTGGGGACGGGGGGCTTAGAAATGAGCAGTTCTTC. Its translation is CASSGDGGLRNEQFF.

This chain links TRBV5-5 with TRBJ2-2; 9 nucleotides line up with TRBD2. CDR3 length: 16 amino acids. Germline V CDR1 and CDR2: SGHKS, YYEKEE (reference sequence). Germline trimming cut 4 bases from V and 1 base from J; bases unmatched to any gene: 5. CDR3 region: CASSPAGGLNTGELFF. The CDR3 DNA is TGTGCCAGCAGCCCGGCGGGGGGGCTGAACACCGGGGAGCTGTTTTTT. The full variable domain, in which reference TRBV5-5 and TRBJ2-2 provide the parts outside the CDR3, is DAGVTQSPTHLIKTRGQQVTLRCSPISGHKSVSWYQQVLGQGPQFIFQYYEKEERGRGNFPDRFSARQFPNYSSELNVNALLLGDSALYLCASSPAGGLNTGELFFGEGSRLTVL.

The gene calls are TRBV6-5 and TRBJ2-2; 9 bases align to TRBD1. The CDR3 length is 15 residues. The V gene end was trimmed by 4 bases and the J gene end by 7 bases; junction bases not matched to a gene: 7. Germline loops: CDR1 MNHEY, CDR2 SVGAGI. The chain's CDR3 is CASSFGDRVGGELFF. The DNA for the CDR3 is TGTGCCAGCAGTTTCGGGGACAGGGTAGGCGGGGAGCTGTTTTTT.

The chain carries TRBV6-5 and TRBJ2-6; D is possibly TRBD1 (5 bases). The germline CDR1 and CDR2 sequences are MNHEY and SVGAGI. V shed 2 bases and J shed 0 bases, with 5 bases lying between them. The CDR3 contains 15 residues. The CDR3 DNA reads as TGTGCCAGCAGTTACAGGGGCTCTGGGGCCAACGTCCTGACTTTC. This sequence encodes CASSYRGSGANVLTF.

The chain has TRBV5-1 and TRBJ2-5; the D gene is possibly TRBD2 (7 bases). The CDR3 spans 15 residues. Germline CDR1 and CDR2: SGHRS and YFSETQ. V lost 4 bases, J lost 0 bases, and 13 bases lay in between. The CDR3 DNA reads TGCGCCAGCAGCCCCCGCGGGGGCCACCAAGAGACCCAGTACTTC. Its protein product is CASSPRGGHQETQYF.